The sequence of this TCR beta chain was determined in a study of human T cells and chemical hapten exposure. Of note for this clonotype: Antigen unknown.

Notes on the study in general: No alteration of TCRs above 1 in 1000 frequency was seen with DPC sensitization.

What the library attached to individual cDNA molecules were unique molecular identifiers. Original methodology: Counting gave a median of approximately 97,000 TCRs per sample, with values ranging from about 23,224 to 700,000. MiXCR, applied by TCRdb to the RACE reads, yields one record per CDR3 protein. TCRdb, not the original authors, processed these V and J calls. The sample includes 70,000 to 85,000 distinct CDR3 sequences, approximately 8% of them seen just once. Time point defined: healthy volunteer bleed at 6 weeks. The authors extracted total RNA from unfractionated whole blood. The CDR3 has 18 amino acids. After removal of 5 bases from V and 4 bases from J, the junction contained 16 bases not matched to a gene. Germline loops: CDR1 LNHNV, CDR2 YYDKDF (reference sequence).

The sample consisted of whole blood. The chain is built from TRBV15 and TRBJ2-5; 10 positions match TRBD1. The sequence was collected from a male donor in good health. Some clones in this sample may be carry-over from other donors' samples. CDR3 region: CATSPKGTGEATRETQYF. In nucleotides, the CDR3 is TGTGCCACCAGCCCAAAGGGGACAGGGGAGGCGACGCGAGAGACCCAGTACTTC.